The entry below gives a single T cell receptor beta chain sequence along with its context. The sample holds a few counts of this clonotype. No antigen is known for it. Base qualities are not provided; no much larger clone lies one nucleotide away. This sample stems from a study of T-cell reconstitution after alpha-beta-depleted transplantation in children (dated by TCRdb to 2016 to 2017). Concerning the study at large: Using TCR repertoire profiling, the study followed T-cell immune reconstitution in a quantitative way in children after TCRalphabeta/CD19-depleted allogeneic hematopoietic cell transplantation.

Its CDR3 holds 17 amino acids, cysteine through phenylalanine. Here the CDR3 DNA is all that survives: 51 bases in frame from base 1. CDR1 is given as LGHDT and CDR2 as YNNKEL, both from the germline V gene (reference sequence). V is cut by 0 bases and J by 0 bases, and the space between the germline ends is 15 bases. Libraries were constructed by PCR. The instrument given in TCRdb is Illumina HiSeq 2500. TCR libraries were prepared with molecular barcoding, using unique molecular identifiers to normalize TCRbeta repertoire quantification. In-frame beta chains were kept once TCRdb had trimmed the public reads at Q25 with fastp and called clones with MiXCR. Each entry is one CDR3 protein sequence, shown with its most common DNA and genes. The sample records about 540,000 distinct CDR3 sequences, about 18% of which are singletons. Roughly 3.3% of the sample rests with the top ten.

The source of this sequence is a human donor who donated a stem cell graft to a child with acute lymphoblastic leukemia. The chain is assembled from TRBV3-1 and TRBJ2-7, with TRBD2 perhaps the D gene, on 5 matching bases. Here the sequenced sample was PBMCs from the stem cell graft donor, taken from the stem cell graft. The encoded CDR3 is CASSQDPPAGFSYEQYF. Read as DNA, the sequence is TGTGCCAGCAGCCAAGATCCCCCCGCGGGCTTCTCCTACGAGCAGTACTTC.